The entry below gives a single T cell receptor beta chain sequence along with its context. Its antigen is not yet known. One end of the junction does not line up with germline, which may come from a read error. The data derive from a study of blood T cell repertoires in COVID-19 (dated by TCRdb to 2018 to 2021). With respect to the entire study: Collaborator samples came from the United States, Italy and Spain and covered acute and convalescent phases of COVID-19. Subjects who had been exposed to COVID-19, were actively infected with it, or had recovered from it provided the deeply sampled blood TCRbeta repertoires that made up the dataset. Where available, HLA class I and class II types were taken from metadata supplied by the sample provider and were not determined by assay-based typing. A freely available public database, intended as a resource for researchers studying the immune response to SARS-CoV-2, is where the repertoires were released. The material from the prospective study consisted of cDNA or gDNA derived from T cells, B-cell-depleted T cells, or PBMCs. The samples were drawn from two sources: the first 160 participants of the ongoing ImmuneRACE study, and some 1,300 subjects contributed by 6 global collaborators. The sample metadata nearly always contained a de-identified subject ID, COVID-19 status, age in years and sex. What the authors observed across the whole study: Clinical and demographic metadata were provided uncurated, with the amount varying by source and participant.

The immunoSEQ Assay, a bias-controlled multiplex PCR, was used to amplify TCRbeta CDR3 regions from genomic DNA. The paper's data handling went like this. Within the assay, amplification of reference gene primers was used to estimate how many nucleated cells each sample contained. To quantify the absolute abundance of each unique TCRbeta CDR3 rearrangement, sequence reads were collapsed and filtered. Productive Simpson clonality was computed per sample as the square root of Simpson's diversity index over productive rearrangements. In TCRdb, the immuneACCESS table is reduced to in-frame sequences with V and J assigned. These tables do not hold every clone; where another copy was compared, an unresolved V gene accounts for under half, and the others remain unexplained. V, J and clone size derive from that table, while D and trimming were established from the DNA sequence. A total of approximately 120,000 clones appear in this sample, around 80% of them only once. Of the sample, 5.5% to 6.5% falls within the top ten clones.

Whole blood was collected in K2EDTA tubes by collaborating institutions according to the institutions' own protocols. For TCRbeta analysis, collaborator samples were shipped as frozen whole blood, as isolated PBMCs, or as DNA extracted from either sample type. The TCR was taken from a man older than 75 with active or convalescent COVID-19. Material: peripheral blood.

For the CDR3, the sequence is CASSVTGAGANVLTF. In nucleotides, the sequence is TGTGCCAGCAGCGTAACAGGGGCTGGGGCCAACGTCCTGACTTTC. The sequence is built from TRBV7-3 and TRBJ2-6, and 7 bases in between align with TRBD1. The cysteine opens and the phenylalanine closes a CDR3 of 15 amino acids. Solely the CDR3 DNA is kept, with 45 bases framed from the first base. CDR1 and CDR2, per the germline V gene, are SGHTA and FQGTGA.